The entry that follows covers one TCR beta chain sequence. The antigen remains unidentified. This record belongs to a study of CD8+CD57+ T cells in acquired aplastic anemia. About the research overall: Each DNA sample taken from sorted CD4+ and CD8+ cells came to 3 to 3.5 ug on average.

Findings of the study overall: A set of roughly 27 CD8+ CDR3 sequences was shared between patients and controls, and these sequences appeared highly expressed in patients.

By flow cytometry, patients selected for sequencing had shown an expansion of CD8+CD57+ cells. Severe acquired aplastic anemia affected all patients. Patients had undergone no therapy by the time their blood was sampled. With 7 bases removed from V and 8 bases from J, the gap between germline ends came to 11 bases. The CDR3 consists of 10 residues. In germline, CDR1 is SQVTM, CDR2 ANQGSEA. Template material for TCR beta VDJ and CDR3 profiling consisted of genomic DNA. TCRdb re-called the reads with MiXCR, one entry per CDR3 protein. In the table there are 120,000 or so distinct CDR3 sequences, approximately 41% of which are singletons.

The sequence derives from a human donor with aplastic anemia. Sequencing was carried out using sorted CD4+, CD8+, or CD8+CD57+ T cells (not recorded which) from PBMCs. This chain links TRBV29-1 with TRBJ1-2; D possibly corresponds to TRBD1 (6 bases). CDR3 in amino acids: CSANDRGYTF. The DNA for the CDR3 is TGCAGCGCGAACGACAGGGGCTACACCTTC.